This T cell receptor (beta chain) is from a study of cytomegalovirus exposure and HLA in healthy donors. Study-level information: In terms of ancestry, the Caucasian-associated cluster contained roughly 80% of the 398 genotyped donors. Points from the study as a whole: The CMV antigen specificity of three CMV-associated chains was confirmed through in vitro analysis.

There are a few counts of this clone. The antigen is undetermined. Germline CDR1 is SGHTA and CDR2 is FQGNSA. This CDR3 is built from 14 residues. V was clipped by 1 base and J by 7 bases; unmatched bases: 1. The donors, nominally healthy at sampling, likely had unrecorded immune exposures. 13 Jbeta primers and 60 Vbeta primers were used for the PCR. Generated by immunoSEQ multiplex PCR, the TCRdb table keeps only in-frame clones and is missing some. The sample has approximately 120,000 clones; roughly 79% are singletons. The source material was PBMCs. The chain joins TRBV7-2 to TRBJ2-2; 9 positions match TRBD1. The source is a woman between 45 and 65 years old in good health and CMV-seropositive. Written as DNA, the CDR3 is TGTGCCAGCAGCTTAGGGGGACAGGGCGGGGAGCTGTTTTTT. Translation gives CASSLGGQGGELFF.